The rows below give T cell receptor beta chains drawn from one sample of a study of PD-1 blockade in mismatch repair-deficient tumors. Assay: immunoSEQ multiplex PCR; the TCRdb copy retains only in-frame clones and omits some. The repertoire holds 95,000 to 150,000 clones, with 86% as singletons. The sample here was peripheral blood, taken 44 weeks after starting pembrolizumab. The receptor source for this set is an adult with mismatch repair-deficient cancer. Each CDR3 is given with its conserved first and last residue. The D gene is left open where the match is weak. Size is omitted from some rows. Given values are once, few, many or a class for expanded clones.

d_gene,j_gene,abundance,v_gene,CDR3nt,CDR3aa
NA,TRBJ1-3,NA,TRBV28,TGTGCCAGCAGCCCTTACCCCTACAGGGTCTCTGGAAACACCATATATTTT,CASSPYPYRVSGNTIYF
NA,TRBJ1-1,NA,TRBV10-3,TGTGCCACCCTGAGAGGGGGAGGGGTTAACACTGAAGCTTTCTTT,CATLRGGGVNTEAFF
NA,TRBJ1-5,NA,TRBV4-3,TGCGCCAGCAGCCAAGGAGTGAGGAATCAGCCCCAGCATTTT,CASSQGVRNQPQHF
NA,TRBJ1-5,once,TRBV19,TGTGCCAGCAAAGAACAGGAAAATAGCAATCAGCCCCAGCATTTT,CASKEQENSNQPQHF
NA,TRBJ2-4,NA,TRBV9,TGTGCCAGCAGCGTAGGGGGGAGCCTAAACATTCAGTACTTC,CASSVGGSLNIQYF
NA,TRBJ2-3,few,TRBV9,TGTGCCAGCAGCGTACTCCCGGATACGCAGTATTTT,CASSVLPDTQYF
NA,TRBJ2-1,NA,TRBV5-1,TGCGCCAGCAGCTTGGTGTGTTGCTCAGCCCCATACTCCTACAATGAGCAGTTCTTC,CASSLVCCSAPYSYNEQFF
TRBD2,TRBJ2-1,NA,TRBV29-1,TGCAGCGTTACCGGGAGGAGCGGGAGAGTTCCCTACAATGAGCAGTTCTTC,CSVTGRSGRVPYNEQFF
TRBD1,TRBJ2-3,once,TRBV2,TGTGCCAGCAGTGAAGGGGCCAGGGGGCTTGTGACAGATACGCAGTATTTT,CASSEGARGLVTDTQYF
TRBD1,TRBJ1-2,NA,TRBV28,TGTGCCAGCAGTTTAGGACAGGGGACCTATGGCTACACCTTC,CASSLGQGTYGYTF
NA,TRBJ1-2,NA,TRBV27,TGTGCCAGCAGTTCGGCGACAGGCCTCTATGGCTACACCTTC,CASSSATGLYGYTF